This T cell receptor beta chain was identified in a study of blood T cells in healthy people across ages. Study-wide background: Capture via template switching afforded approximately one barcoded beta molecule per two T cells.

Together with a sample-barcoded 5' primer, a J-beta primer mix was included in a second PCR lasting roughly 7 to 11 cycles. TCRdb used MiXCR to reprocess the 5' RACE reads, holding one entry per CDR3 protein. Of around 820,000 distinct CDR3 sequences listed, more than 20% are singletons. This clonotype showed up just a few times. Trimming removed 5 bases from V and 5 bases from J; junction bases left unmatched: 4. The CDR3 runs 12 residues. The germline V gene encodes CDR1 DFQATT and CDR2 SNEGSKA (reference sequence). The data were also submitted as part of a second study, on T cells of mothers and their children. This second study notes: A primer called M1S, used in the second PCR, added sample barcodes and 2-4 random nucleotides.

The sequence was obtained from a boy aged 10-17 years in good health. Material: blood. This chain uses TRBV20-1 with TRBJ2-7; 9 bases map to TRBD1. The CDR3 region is CSALDRGHEQYF. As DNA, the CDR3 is TGCAGTGCTTTGGACAGGGGCCACGAGCAGTACTTC.